This TCR beta chain was retrieved from a study of regulatory T cells in long-lasting Graves disease. Broader study findings: Newly diagnosed patients shared 1,000 or so public clonotypes; persistent patients shared a few thousand.

This clonotype was counted ten times or more. No antigen is known for it. The time point was: newly diagnosed GD, antithyroid drugs for less than 3 months. There was RNA extracted from PBMCs, and the TCR library was made from it. The diagnosis of Graves' disease used American Thyroid Association guidelines. Libraries of TCR beta came from iRepertoire HTBI primers plus Arm-PCR of CDR3 regions. TCRdb fed the multiplex PCR reads into MiXCR, producing one record per CDR3 protein. The data show 350,000 to 500,000 distinct CDR3 sequences, with less than 15% seen just once and roughly 15% held by the top ten. CDR1 is MNHNS and CDR2 is SASEGT in the germline V gene. This CDR3 has 14 residues. V lost 8 bases, J lost 7 bases, and 13 bases stayed unmatched. These data also formed part of another study, on T cells in Graves' hyperthyroidism and ophthalmopathy. That investigation notes: Initially, a first-round RT-PCR of the TCR CDR3 employed the HTBI primer set.

The sequence came from a woman between 45 and 65 years old with Graves disease. The sample was peripheral blood mononuclear cells (PBMCs), taken at new diagnosis, from a patient treated with antithyroid drugs. This chain uses TRBV6-1 with TRBJ2-7, with 8 bases fitting TRBD2. For the CDR3, the DNA is TGTGCCAGCGGCTCCAGCGGGAGTCGGTATGAGCAGTACTTC. The encoded protein is CASGSSGSRYEQYF.